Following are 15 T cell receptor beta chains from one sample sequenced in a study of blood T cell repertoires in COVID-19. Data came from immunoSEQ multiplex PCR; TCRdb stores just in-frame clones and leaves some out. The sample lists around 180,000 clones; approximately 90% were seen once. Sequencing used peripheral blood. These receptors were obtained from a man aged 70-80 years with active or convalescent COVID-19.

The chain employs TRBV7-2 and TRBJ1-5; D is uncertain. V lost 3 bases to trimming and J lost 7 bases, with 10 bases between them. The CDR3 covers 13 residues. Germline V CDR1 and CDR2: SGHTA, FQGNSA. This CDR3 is CASSLRGRQPQHF. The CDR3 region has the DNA TGTGCCAGCAGCTTGCGAGGGAGGCAGCCCCAGCATTTT. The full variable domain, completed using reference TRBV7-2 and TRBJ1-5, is GAGVSQSPSNKVTEKGKDVELRCDPISGHTALYWYRQSLGQGLEFLIYFQGNSAPDKSGLPSDRFSAERTGGSVSTLTIQRTQQEDSAVYLCASSLRGRQPQHFGDGTRLSIL.

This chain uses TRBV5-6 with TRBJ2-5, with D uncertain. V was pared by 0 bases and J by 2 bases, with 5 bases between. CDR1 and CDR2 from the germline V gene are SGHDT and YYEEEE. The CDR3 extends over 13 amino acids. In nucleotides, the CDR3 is TGTGCCAGCAGCTTGGTAGTACAAGAGACCCAGTACTTC. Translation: CASSLVVQETQYF.

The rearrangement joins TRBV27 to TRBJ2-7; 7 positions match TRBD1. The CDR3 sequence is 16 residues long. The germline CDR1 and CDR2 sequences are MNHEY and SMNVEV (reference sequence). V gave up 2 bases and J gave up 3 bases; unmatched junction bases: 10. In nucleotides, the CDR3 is TGTGCCAGCAGTTTAAGGGCAGGGGGTCGTATCTACGAGCAGTACTTC. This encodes CASSLRAGGRIYEQYF.

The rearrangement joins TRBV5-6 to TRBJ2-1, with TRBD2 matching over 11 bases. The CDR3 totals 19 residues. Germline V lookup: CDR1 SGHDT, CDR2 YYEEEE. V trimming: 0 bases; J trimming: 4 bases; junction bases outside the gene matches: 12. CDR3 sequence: CASSLGVAGGPYLYNEQFF. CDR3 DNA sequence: TGTGCCAGCAGCTTGGGAGTAGCGGGAGGGCCTTACCTATACAATGAGCAGTTCTTC.

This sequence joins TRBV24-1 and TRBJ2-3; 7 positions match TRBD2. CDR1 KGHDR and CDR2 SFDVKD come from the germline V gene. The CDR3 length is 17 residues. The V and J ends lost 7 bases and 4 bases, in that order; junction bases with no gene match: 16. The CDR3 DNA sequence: TGTGCCACCAGACTTGGGAGGGGCCCCGGAGGCGCAGATACGCAGTATTTT. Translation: CATRLGRGPGGADTQYF.

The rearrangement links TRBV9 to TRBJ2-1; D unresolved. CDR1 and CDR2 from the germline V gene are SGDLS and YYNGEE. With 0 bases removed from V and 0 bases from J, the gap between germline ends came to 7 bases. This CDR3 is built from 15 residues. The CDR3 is CASSVESSSYNEQFF. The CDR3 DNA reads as TGTGCCAGCAGCGTAGAGTCGAGCTCCTACAATGAGCAGTTCTTC.

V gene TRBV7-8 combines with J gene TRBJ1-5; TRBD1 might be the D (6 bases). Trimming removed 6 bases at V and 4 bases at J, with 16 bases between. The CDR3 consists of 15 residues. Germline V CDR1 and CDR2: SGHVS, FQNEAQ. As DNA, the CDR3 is TGTGCCAGCAGTACCACCGGGGGGCGAAATCAGCCCCAGCATTTT. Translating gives CASSTTGGRNQPQHF.

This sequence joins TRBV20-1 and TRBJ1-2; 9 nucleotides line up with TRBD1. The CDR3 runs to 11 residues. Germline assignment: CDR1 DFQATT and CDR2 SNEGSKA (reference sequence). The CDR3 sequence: CSTTGGYGYTF. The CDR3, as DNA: TGCAGCACGACAGGGGGATATGGCTACACCTTC.

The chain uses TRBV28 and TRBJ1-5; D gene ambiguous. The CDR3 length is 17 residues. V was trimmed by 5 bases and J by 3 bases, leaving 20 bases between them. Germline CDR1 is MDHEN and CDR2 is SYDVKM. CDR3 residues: CASSLHNLGRINQPQHF. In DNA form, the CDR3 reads TGTGCCAGCAGTCTCCATAACCTTGGGAGAATCAATCAGCCCCAGCATTTT.

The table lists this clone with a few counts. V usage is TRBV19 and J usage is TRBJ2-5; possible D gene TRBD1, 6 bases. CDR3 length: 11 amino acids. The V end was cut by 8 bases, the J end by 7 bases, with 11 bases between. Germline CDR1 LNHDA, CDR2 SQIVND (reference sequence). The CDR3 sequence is CASAQGLTQYF. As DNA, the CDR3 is TGTGCCAGTGCACAGGGTCTGACCCAGTACTTC.

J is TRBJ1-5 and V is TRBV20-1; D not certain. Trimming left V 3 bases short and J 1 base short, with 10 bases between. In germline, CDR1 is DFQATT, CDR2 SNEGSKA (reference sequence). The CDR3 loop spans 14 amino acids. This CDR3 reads CSASLGGSNQPQHF. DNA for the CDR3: TGCAGTGCTAGTTTGGGAGGGAGCAATCAGCCCCAGCATTTT.

CDR3 in DNA: TGCGCCAGCGGACAGGGGCCTAATGAAAAACTGTTTTTT. Translation: CASGQGPNEKLFF. The V and J genes are TRBV5-1 and TRBJ1-4; 9 bases map to TRBD1. J gave up 3 bases and V 7 bases, and 1 base lay outside the gene matches. CDR3 size: 13 residues. Germline assignment: CDR1 SGHRS and CDR2 YFSETQ.

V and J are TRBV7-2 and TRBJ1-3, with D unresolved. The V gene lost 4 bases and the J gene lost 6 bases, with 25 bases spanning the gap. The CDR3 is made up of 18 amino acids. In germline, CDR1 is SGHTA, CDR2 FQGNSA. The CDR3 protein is CASSSGRESFAFKNTIYF. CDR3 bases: TGTGCCAGCAGCTCCGGACGGGAAAGTTTTGCTTTCAAAAACACCATATATTTT. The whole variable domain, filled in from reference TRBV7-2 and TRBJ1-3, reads GAGVSQSPSNKVTEKGKDVELRCDPISGHTALYWYRQSLGQGLEFLIYFQGNSAPDKSGLPSDRFSAERTGGSVSTLTIQRTQQEDSAVYLCASSSGRESFAFKNTIYFGEGSWLTVV.

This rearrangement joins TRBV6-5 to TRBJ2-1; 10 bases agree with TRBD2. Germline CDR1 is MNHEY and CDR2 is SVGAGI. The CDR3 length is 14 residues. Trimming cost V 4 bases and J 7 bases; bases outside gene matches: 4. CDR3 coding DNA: TGTGCCAGCAGTTCCGGGACTAGCGTTAATGAGCAGTTCTTC. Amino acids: CASSSGTSVNEQFF.

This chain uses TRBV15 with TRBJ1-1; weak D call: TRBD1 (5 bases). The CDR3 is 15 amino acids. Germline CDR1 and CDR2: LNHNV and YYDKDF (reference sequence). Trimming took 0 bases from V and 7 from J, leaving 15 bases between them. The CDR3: CATSRDLQDSYEAFF. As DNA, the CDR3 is TGTGCCACCAGCAGAGATCTTCAAGACAGCTATGAAGCTTTCTTT.